The 27 T cell receptor beta chains in this list originate from one sample, sequenced in a study of T cell responses to AZD1222 COVID-19 vaccine. Sequencing was performed with immunoSEQ multiplex PCR; in TCRdb, only in-frame clones are kept and a portion is missing. There are about 170,000 clones in the sample; around 85% occur only once, and 0.95% to 1.1% lies in the top ten. Sequencing was performed on peripheral blood, taken 28 days after the second AZD1222 dose. The receptors shown here come from an adult who received the AZD1222 COVID-19 vaccine.

The chain has TRBV10-1 and TRBJ1-2; TRBD1 matches 7 bases. Germline V gene lookup returns CDR1 WNHNN and CDR2 SYGVQD (reference sequence). Trimming took 10 bases from V and 4 from J; bases not matched to a gene: 6. The CDR3 has 12 amino acids. The CDR3 DNA reads as TGCGCCACCTGGGACAGCGTCTATGGCTACACCTTC. This gives the protein CATWDSVYGYTF.

This sequence joins TRBV18 and TRBJ1-2, with TRBD1 identical over 7 bases. The germline gives CDR1 KGHSH, CDR2 LQKENI. Trimming removed 6 bases from V and 6 bases from J; junction bases left unmatched: 13. This CDR3 contains 15 residues. For the CDR3, the DNA is TGTGCCAGCTCCCCTACAGGGGAGAAGACCAATGGCTACACCTTC. It codes for CASSPTGEKTNGYTF.

CDR3 amino acids: CASSLPEPYEQYF. In DNA form, the CDR3 reads TGTGCCAGCAGCTTGCCAGAACCCTACGAGCAGTACTTC. The rearrangement joins TRBV5-7 to TRBJ2-7; D call uncertain. TRBV5-7 is an open reading frame, and its role is uncertain. Trimming cost V 1 base and J 2 bases, with 7 bases left between them. The CDR3 is made up of 13 amino acids.

The chain couples TRBV6-5 to TRBJ2-5; TRBD2 agrees at 13 bases. Trimming took 2 bases from V and 9 from J; bases not matched to a gene: 0. This CDR3 comprises 13 residues. In germline, CDR1 is MNHEY, CDR2 SVGAGI. CDR3 residues: CASSYGLAGAQYF. The CDR3 DNA is TGTGCCAGCAGTTACGGACTAGCGGGGGCCCAGTACTTC.

The chain couples TRBV29-1 to TRBJ2-7; the D call may be TRBD1 or TRBD2 (7 bases each). Germline values: CDR1 SQVTM, CDR2 ANQGSEA. There are 11 residues in the CDR3. V was shortened by 3 bases and J by 6 bases, with 9 bases between the two germline ends. The CDR3 protein is CSVDRGGEQYF. CDR3 nucleotide sequence: TGCAGCGTTGACAGGGGGGGCGAGCAGTACTTC.

The genes are TRBV27 and TRBJ2-7; perhaps TRBD1 as D (6 bases). CDR3 length equals 16 residues. V dropped 2 bases and J dropped 5 bases, with 19 bases sitting between them. Germline V gene sequence: CDR1 MNHEY, CDR2 SMNVEV (reference sequence). CDR3 nucleotide sequence: TGTGCCAGCAGTTTAGAGGGGGACCTACGAATCGACGAGCAGTACTTC. This gives the protein CASSLEGDLRIDEQYF.

This clone was counted once. The rearrangement uses TRBV5-1 and TRBJ1-4, with D possibly matching TRBD1 (6 bases). V dropped 3 bases and J dropped 3 bases, with 15 bases sitting between them. The length of the CDR3 is 16 residues. Germline values: CDR1 SGHRS, CDR2 YFSETQ. The CDR3 bases are TGCGCCAGCAGCTACGTTGGGGGGCGGGCTAATGAAAAACTGTTTTTT. This encodes CASSYVGGRANEKLFF.

The J gene is TRBJ1-2, the V gene TRBV12-3 or TRBV12-4; D call uncertain. Trimming stripped 4 bases from V and 6 bases from J, with 9 bases between. This CDR3 region has 12 residues. The CDR3 here is CASSSYPNGYTF. The CDR3 DNA reads TGTGCCAGCAGTTCGTACCCTAATGGCTACACCTTC.

This rearrangement joins TRBV15 to TRBJ2-5, with D tentatively TRBD1 (6 bases). V was trimmed by 5 bases and J by 7 bases, leaving 20 bases between them. From germline, CDR1 is LNHNV and CDR2 YYDKDF (reference sequence). CDR3 length equals 15 residues. The CDR3: CATSSSPYEGGTQYF. In DNA form, the CDR3 reads TGTGCCACCAGCTCAAGTCCGTACGAAGGGGGGACCCAGTACTTC.

The J gene is TRBJ2-7, the V gene TRBV5-4; possible D gene TRBD2, 5 bases. The CDR3 length is 14 residues. From germline, CDR1 is SGHNT and CDR2 YYREEE (reference sequence). V was trimmed by 1 base and J by 5 bases, leaving 13 bases between them. The CDR3 DNA follows: TGTGCCAGCAGCTTGACGTCGGGGATCAACGAGCAGTACTTC. Translating gives CASSLTSGINEQYF.

The chain joins TRBV6-4 to TRBJ2-3; 14 nucleotides match TRBD2. CDR3 size: 16 residues. With V trimmed by 7 bases and J by 3 bases, 6 bases remained unmatched. The germline V gene encodes CDR1 MRHNA and CDR2 SNTAGT. The CDR3 region has the DNA TGTGCCAGCAAGAAGACTAGCGGGGGGGCTACAGATACGCAGTATTTT. Translation gives CASKKTSGGATDTQYF.

The J gene is TRBJ1-6, the V gene TRBV18; TRBD1 matches 7 bases. CDR1 and CDR2 from the germline V gene are KGHSH and LQKENI. The CDR3 contains 15 residues. The trim removed 3 bases at V and 7 bases at J, leaving 6 bases unmatched. The CDR3 nucleotides are TGTGCCAGCTCACCGGCACAGGGGATCAATTCACCCCTCCACTTT. This encodes CASSPAQGINSPLHF.

The genes are TRBV27 and TRBJ2-7; D not resolved. The CDR3 is made up of 14 amino acids. Germline V CDR1 and CDR2: MNHEY, SMNVEV (reference sequence). Trimming cost V 5 bases and J 0 bases, with 11 bases left between them. The CDR3 region has the DNA TGTGCCAGCAGTGTGGGGAAAAGCTCCTACGAGCAGTACTTC. Its protein product is CASSVGKSSYEQYF.

V is TRBV6-6 and J is TRBJ1-5, with D uncertain. Deletions cut 5 bases from V and 0 bases from J, with 14 bases between. CDR1 is MNHNY and CDR2 is SVGAGI in the germline V gene (reference sequence). The CDR3 spans 16 residues. The CDR3: CASSTRHEYSNQPQHF. CDR3 DNA: TGTGCCAGCAGTACCCGACACGAATATAGCAATCAGCCCCAGCATTTT.

The V call is TRBV6-5, the J call TRBJ1-2, with 11 nucleotides matching TRBD1. Trimming took 6 bases from V and 3 from J; bases not matched to a gene: 6. The CDR3 is made up of 15 amino acids. Germline V CDR1 and CDR2: MNHEY, SVGAGI. The CDR3 reads CASRTPGQGDYGYTF. In nucleotides, the CDR3 is TGTGCCAGCAGAACTCCGGGACAGGGGGACTATGGCTACACCTTC.

This rearrangement joins TRBV12-5 to TRBJ1-6; no firm D call. The CDR3 is 16 residues long. Trimming stripped 5 bases from V and 4 bases from J, with 15 bases between. Germline values: CDR1 LGHNT, CDR2 FRNRAP. As DNA, the CDR3 is TGTGCTAGTGGTAACGGGCCGGGTCTTTATAATTCACCCCTCCACTTT. The encoded protein is CASGNGPGLYNSPLHF.

The chain links TRBV23-1 to TRBJ1-2; 10 positions agree with TRBD1. TRBV23-1 counts as an open reading frame of uncertain function. V dropped 2 bases and J dropped 10; count of bases not matched to a gene: 13. CDR3 size: 16 residues. CDR3 sequence: CASSQGQGGAFYYYTF. In nucleotides, the CDR3 is TGCGCCAGCAGTCAAGGACAGGGGGGCGCCTTCTATTACTACACCTTC.

The genes are TRBV27 and TRBJ2-1; 10 bases are a match to TRBD1. The CDR3 is made up of 15 amino acids. J was trimmed by 10 bases and V by 6 bases; bases with no gene match: 12. CDR1 is MNHEY, CDR2 SMNVEV, per germline (reference sequence). CDR3 bases: TGTGCCAGCAGCCATCCGCGGGACAGGGGAAGCGAGCAGTTCTTC. As protein: CASSHPRDRGSEQFF.

The V gene is TRBV7-2, the J gene TRBJ1-2; a possible D gene is TRBD1 (6 bases). V was pared by 1 base and J by 8 bases, with 20 bases between. There are 16 residues in the CDR3. CDR1 SGHTA and CDR2 FQGNSA come from the germline V gene. CDR3 loop: CASSLVAVGGGRGYTF. The CDR3 DNA reads as TGTGCCAGCAGCTTAGTCGCAGTGGGAGGGGGAAGGGGCTACACCTTC.

V usage is TRBV6-5 and J usage is TRBJ1-2, with 8 bases aligning to TRBD1. The CDR3 totals 14 residues. Looked up from germline, CDR1 is MNHEY and CDR2 is SVGAGI. V was clipped by 4 bases and J by 7 bases; unmatched bases: 8. The CDR3 coding sequence is TGTGCCAGCAGTTCCCGGACAGGGATCGGTGGCTACACCTTC. Residues: CASSSRTGIGGYTF.

The chain joins TRBV5-1 to TRBJ2-1; TRBD2 matches 9 bases. Germline V gene data show CDR1 as SGHRS and CDR2 as YFSETQ. The CDR3 is made up of 16 amino acids. After removal of 4 bases from V and 7 bases from J, the junction contained 12 bases not matched to a gene. CDR3 loop: CASSRSFAGGQNEQFF. The CDR3 DNA reads TGCGCCAGCAGCCGCAGTTTCGCGGGGGGGCAGAATGAGCAGTTCTTC. Full variable domain (remainder filled in from reference TRBV5-1 and TRBJ2-1): KAGVTQTPRYLIKTRGQQVTLSCSPISGHRSVSWYQQTPGQGLQFLFEYFSETQRNKGNFPGRFSGRQFSNSRSEMNVSTLELGDSALYLCASSRSFAGGQNEQFFGPGTRLTVL.

The chain combines TRBV19 with TRBJ2-7; 7 nucleotides align to TRBD1. The CDR3 runs to 14 residues. Trimming took 4 bases from V and 5 from J; bases not matched to a gene: 8. Germline CDR1 and CDR2: LNHDA and SQIVND (reference sequence). The CDR3 reads CASSKGDRANEQYF. CDR3 bases: TGTGCCAGTAGTAAAGGTGACAGGGCCAACGAGCAGTACTTC.

CDR3 region: CASSRNRGHEQYF. The CDR3 nucleotides are TGTGCCAGCAGCCGTAACAGGGGACACGAGCAGTACTTC. V is TRBV7-9 and J is TRBJ2-7, with 7 bases fitting TRBD1. This CDR3 spans 13 amino acids. V lost 5 bases to trimming and J lost 5 bases; unmatched junction nucleotides: 6. Looked up from germline, CDR1 is SEHNR and CDR2 is FQNEAQ (reference sequence). Full variable domain (remainder filled in from reference TRBV7-9 and TRBJ2-7): DTGVSQNPRHKITKRGQNVTFRCDPISEHNRLYWYRQTLGQGPEFLTYFQNEAQLEKSRLLSDRFSAERPKGSFSTLEIQRTEQGDSAMYLCASSRNRGHEQYFGPGTRLTVT.

The rearrangement joins TRBV2 to TRBJ2-4; D gene ambiguous. Germline-derived CDR1 and CDR2 are SNHLY and FYNNEI. The length of the CDR3 is 13 residues. Trimming took 8 bases from V and 0 from J, leaving 8 bases between them. The CDR3 nucleotides read TGTGCCAGCGGCTTCTTAGCCAAAAACATTCAGTACTTC. Translation gives CASGFLAKNIQYF.

This clone showed up just once. The chain is built from TRBV7-9 and TRBJ1-1, with 9 nucleotides matching TRBD1. CDR1 is SEHNR and CDR2 is FQNEAQ in the germline V gene (reference sequence). V dropped 5 bases and J dropped 4; count of bases not matched to a gene: 11. The CDR3 is 16 amino acids. The CDR3 coding sequence is TGTGCCAGCAGCCAAGGACAGGGGCTCGTGGGCACTGAAGCTTTCTTT. Translation gives CASSQGQGLVGTEAFF.

This chain connects TRBV7-9 to TRBJ2-3; 8 bases fit TRBD1. In germline, CDR1 is SEHNR, CDR2 FQNEAQ (reference sequence). V shed 5 bases and J 3 bases; nucleotides not matched to a gene: 13. The CDR3 extends over 17 amino acids. For the CDR3, the DNA is TGTGCCAGCAGCCCCCAGTCGGGCAGGGGGCGAACAGATACGCAGTATTTT. It yields the protein CASSPQSGRGRTDTQYF.

This chain uses TRBV29-1 with TRBJ1-2; no clear D gene. V gave up 4 bases and J gave up 8 bases, with 17 bases separating them. CDR3 size: 13 residues. The V gene's germline CDR1 is SQVTM and CDR2 ANQGSEA. The CDR3 sequence: CSVGPREAQGYTF. CDR3 in DNA: TGCAGCGTTGGCCCCCGGGAGGCCCAGGGCTACACCTTC.